This T cell receptor (beta chain) appears in the sequencing data of a study of T-cell reconstitution after alpha-beta-depleted transplantation in children. Construction of the TCRbeta library involved unique molecular identifiers. TCRdb redid the calling of the PCR reads with MiXCR, one entry per CDR3 protein. The sample yields around 420,000 distinct CDR3 sequences, 15% to 20% seen once. In regard to this clonotype: The antigen is not known.

The CDR3 is made up of 17 amino acids. The V end lost 5 bases, the J end lost 5 bases, and 24 bases lay between the germline ends. General study findings and limits: It was surviving recipient T cells and thymic progenitors that gave some patients high TCRbeta diversity at day 60. Reportedly, only several hundred clones from non-depleted graft cells drove alpha-beta T-cell counts at about two months. By one year post-transplant, T-cell counts and diversity largely arose from T cells that were newly produced.

The TCR originated in a boy under two years old who had a stem cell transplant for Wiskott-Aldrich syndrome, so the T cells may come from the graft donor. The sequencing here drew on PBMCs, mostly from graft donor cells, taken 360 days after TCRalphabeta/CD19-depleted stem cell transplant. The chain combines TRBV12-3 or TRBV12-4 with TRBJ2-5; D may be TRBD2 (5 bases). The CDR3 here is CASSRRTADTRVETQYF. For the CDR3, the DNA is TGTGCCAGCAGTCGACGCACAGCGGATACCCGGGTGGAGACCCAGTACTTC.